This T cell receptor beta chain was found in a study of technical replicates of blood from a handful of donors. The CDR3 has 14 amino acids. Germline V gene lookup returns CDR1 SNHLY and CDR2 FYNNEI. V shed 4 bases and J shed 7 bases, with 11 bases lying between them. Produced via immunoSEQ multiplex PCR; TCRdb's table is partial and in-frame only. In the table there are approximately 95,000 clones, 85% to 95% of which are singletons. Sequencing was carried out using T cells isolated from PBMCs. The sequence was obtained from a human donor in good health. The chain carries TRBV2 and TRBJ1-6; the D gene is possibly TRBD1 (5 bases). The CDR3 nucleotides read TGTGCCAGCAGTGCTGGACGGGGGAATTCACCCCTCCACTTT. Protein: CASSAGRGNSPLHF.